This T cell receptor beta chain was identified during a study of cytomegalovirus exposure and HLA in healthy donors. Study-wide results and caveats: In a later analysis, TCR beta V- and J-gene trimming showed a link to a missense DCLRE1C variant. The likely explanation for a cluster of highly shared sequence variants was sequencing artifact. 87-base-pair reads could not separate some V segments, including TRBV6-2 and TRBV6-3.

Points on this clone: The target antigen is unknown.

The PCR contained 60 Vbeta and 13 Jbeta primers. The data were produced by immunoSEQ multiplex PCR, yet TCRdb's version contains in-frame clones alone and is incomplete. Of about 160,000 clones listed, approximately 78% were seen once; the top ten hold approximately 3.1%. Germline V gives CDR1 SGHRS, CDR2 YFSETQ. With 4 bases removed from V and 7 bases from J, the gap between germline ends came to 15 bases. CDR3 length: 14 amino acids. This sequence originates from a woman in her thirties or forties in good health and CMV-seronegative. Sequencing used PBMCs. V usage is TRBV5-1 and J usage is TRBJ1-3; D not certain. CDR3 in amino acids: CASSPGTTRNTIYF. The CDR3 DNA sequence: TGCGCCAGCAGCCCCGGAACAACGAGGAACACCATATATTTT.